The source of this T cell receptor beta chain is a study of blood T cell repertoires in COVID-19 (dated by TCRdb to the early 2020s). In terms of the full investigation: Samples from collaborators originated in the United States, Italy and Spain and spanned both the acute and convalescent phases of COVID-19. The samples were drawn from two sources: the first 160 participants of the ongoing ImmuneRACE study, and 1,000 to 1,500 subjects contributed by 6 global collaborators. Where HLA class I and class II types were available, the types were taken from metadata supplied by the sample provider, not from assay-based typing. The prospective study material was composed of cDNA or gDNA derived from T cells, B-cell-depleted T cells, or PBMCs. Sample metadata almost always included a de-identified subject ID, COVID-19 status, age in years and sex. Deeply sampled blood TCRbeta repertoires from subjects exposed to, actively infected with, or recovered from COVID-19 were included in the dataset. The repertoires were released in a freely available public database intended as a resource for research on the immune response to SARS-CoV-2.

As for this clone: The antigen this receptor binds is unknown. Within one base of it there is no much larger clone, and no base qualities were kept.

V lost 5 bases and J lost 8 bases; the stretch between them is 21 bases long. The CDR3 runs 16 residues from the cysteine to the phenylalanine. CDR3 DNA only is kept here, 48 bases in frame from base 1. The germline V gene supplies CDR1 SGHVS and CDR2 FQNEAQ. TCRbeta CDR3 regions were amplified from genomic DNA by means of the immunoSEQ Assay, a bias-controlled multiplex PCR. In the authors' own workflow: Within the assay, amplification of reference gene primers was used to estimate how many nucleated cells each sample contained. Sequence reads were collapsed and filtered to measure the absolute abundance of every unique TCRbeta CDR3 rearrangement. Productive Simpson clonality was computed per sample as the square root of Simpson's diversity index over productive rearrangements. The immuneACCESS repertoire file appears here via TCRdb, limited to in-frame rearrangements. These files lack a portion of the clones; in checked studies, under half of the deficit traces to unresolved V genes, and the cause of the others is not known. V and J calls and clone size are copied from that table; D and trimming were computed from the DNA. Recorded for this sample are about 100,000 clones; less than 90% of them occurred a single time. Clones ranked in the top ten supply less than 2% of the sample.

Summary of the overall study and its limitations: The amount of clinical and demographic metadata varied by source and participant and was provided uncurated.

Collaborating institutions collected whole blood in K2EDTA tubes following their own protocols. For TCRbeta analysis, collaborator samples were shipped as frozen whole blood, as isolated PBMCs, or as DNA extracted from either sample type. In this chain, TRBV7-8 is recombined with TRBJ1-4, with TRBD1 tentatively as D gene (6 bases match). Sequencing was done on a sample of peripheral blood. The source is a man older than 75 with acute or convalescent COVID-19. The nucleotide sequence is given as TGTGCCAGCAGCCCATACCAGGGGCAGGGAAACGAAAAACTGTTTTTT. It codes for CASSPYQGQGNEKLFF. When the CDR3 is completed using the reference TRBV7-8 and TRBJ1-4 genes on either side, the full variable domain is GAGVSQSPRYKVAKRGQDVALRCDPISGHVSLFWYQQALGQGPEFLTYFQNEAQLDKSGLPSDRFFAERPEGSVSTLKIQRTQQEDSAVYLCASSPYQGQGNEKLFFGSGTQLSVL.